Shown below are 23 T cell receptor beta chains from a single sample sequenced in a study of T cells in Graves' hyperthyroidism and ophthalmopathy. What was amplified from RNA transcripts were TCR beta CDR3 regions. An initial round of RT-PCR targeting the TCR CDR3 relied on the HTBI primer set. TCRdb passed the multiplex PCR reads through MiXCR, listing each CDR3 protein once. The sample carries approximately 330,000 distinct CDR3 sequences, 12% to 15% recorded once. The material sequenced was blood. The receptors derive from a middle-aged woman with Graves' ophthalmopathy.

This clonotype was seen at least ten times. This chain uses TRBV27 with TRBJ1-5; D ambiguous. This CDR3 contains 14 residues. Per germline, CDR1 MNHEY and CDR2 SMNVEV (reference sequence). V was pared by 2 bases and J by 4 bases, with 9 bases between. The CDR3: CASSLKGGNQPQHF. The CDR3 nucleotides read TGTGCCAGCAGTTTAAAGGGCGGGAATCAGCCCCAGCATTTT.

This clonotype was seen only a few times. In nucleotides, the CDR3 is TGCGCCAGCAGCACCGGGACAACCAATGAGCAGTTCTTC. Translation: CASSTGTTNEQFF. V usage is TRBV10-1 and J usage is TRBJ2-1; possibly TRBD1 for D (6 bases). The CDR3 runs 13 residues. Germline lookup yields CDR1 WNHNN and CDR2 SYGVQD (reference sequence). Trimming took 6 bases from V and 6 from J, leaving 12 bases between them.

This clonotype was seen ten or more times. J is TRBJ1-5 and V is TRBV12-3 or TRBV12-4; a possible D gene is TRBD1 (6 bases). The CDR3 sequence is 14 residues long. V was shortened by 3 bases and J by 7 bases, with 13 bases between the two germline ends. The DNA for the CDR3 is TGTGCCAGCAGTTTGGAGACAGGCGACCAGCCCCAGCATTTT. The encoded protein is CASSLETGDQPQHF.

The chain couples TRBV9 to TRBJ2-5; unclear D gene. This CDR3 has 18 amino acids. Germline CDR1 SGDLS, CDR2 YYNGEE. Deletions cut 0 bases from V and 2 bases from J, with 20 bases between. The CDR3 sequence is CASSVGVNGFFWQETQYF. The DNA for the CDR3 is TGTGCCAGCAGCGTAGGGGTTAATGGGTTTTTTTGGCAAGAGACCCAGTACTTC.

This clonotype was picked up many times. This chain links TRBV28 with TRBJ2-1; 11 positions match TRBD2. CDR1 MDHEN and CDR2 SYDVKM come from the germline V gene. V dropped 8 bases and J dropped 5; count of bases not matched to a gene: 5. The CDR3 totals 14 residues. This CDR3 reads CASLAGGMDNEQFF. CDR3 DNA sequence: TGTGCCAGCCTAGCGGGAGGAATGGACAATGAGCAGTTCTTC.

Many counts were recorded for this clonotype. V usage is TRBV6-5 and J usage is TRBJ1-1; D is uncertain. This CDR3 region has 16 residues. V lost 2 bases and J 3 bases, leaving 16 bases between the germline ends. The V gene's germline CDR1 is MNHEY and CDR2 SVGAGI. CDR3 nucleotide sequence: TGTGCCAGCAGTTACGACTGGAAAAGTTGGTACACTGAAGCTTTCTTT. Amino acids: CASSYDWKSWYTEAFF.

The chain links TRBV3-1 to TRBJ1-2, with unresolved D. Germline V gene sequence: CDR1 LGHDT, CDR2 YNNKEL (reference sequence). The CDR3 has 15 residues. Trimming left V 4 bases short and J 0 bases short, with 12 bases between. CDR3 sequence: CASSRGLTTNYGYTF. The CDR3 DNA sequence: TGTGCCAGCAGCCGGGGATTAACCACTAACTATGGCTACACCTTC.

This clonotype has only a few counts. The chain recombines TRBV18 with TRBJ2-7; D perhaps matches TRBD2 (5 bases). Trimming removed 3 bases from V and 2 bases from J, with 11 bases in between. The CDR3 has 14 amino acids. Germline CDR1 KGHSH, CDR2 LQKENI. The CDR3 here is CASSPEGTAYEQYF. CDR3 nucleotide sequence: TGTGCCAGCTCACCTGAGGGAACAGCCTACGAGCAGTACTTC.

This clonotype was recorded a few times. The V gene is TRBV10-2, the J gene TRBJ2-5; 13 nucleotides match TRBD2. CDR1 is WSHSY and CDR2 is SAAADI in the germline V gene. The junction had 4 bases not matched to a gene; V was cut back by 2 bases and J by 4 bases. The CDR3 length is 16 residues. For the CDR3, the DNA is TGCGCCAGCAGTGAGCCGACTAGCGGGAGGCCAGAGACCCAGTACTTC. This encodes CASSEPTSGRPETQYF.

The gene calls are TRBV7-9 and TRBJ2-1, with 7 bases aligning to TRBD1. Germline V gene lookup returns CDR1 SEHNR and CDR2 FQNEAQ (reference sequence). The CDR3 has 18 residues. Trimming cost V 5 bases and J 5 bases; bases outside gene matches: 18. CDR3 sequence (DNA): TGTGCCAGCAGCCCCCCGTTCGGAACGAACAGGGGAGACAATGAGCAGTTCTTC. Encoded protein: CASSPPFGTNRGDNEQFF.

This clonotype was found many times. This rearrangement joins TRBV28 to TRBJ1-4; D gene unclear. Trimming removed 5 bases at V and 0 bases at J, with 10 bases between. The length of the CDR3 is 15 residues. The germline V gene encodes CDR1 MDHEN and CDR2 SYDVKM. The CDR3 protein is CASSPVRTTNEKLFF. In DNA, the CDR3 is TGTGCCAGCAGTCCCGTACGGACAACTAATGAAAAACTGTTTTTT.

This rearrangement joins TRBV7-9 to TRBJ2-5, with TRBD1 matching over 7 bases. Unmatched junction bases numbered 4, after V lost 0 bases and J lost 3 bases. Germline CDR1 SEHNR, CDR2 FQNEAQ (reference sequence). This CDR3 is 15 amino acids long. The CDR3 region is CASSLATGIEETQYF. For the CDR3, the DNA is TGTGCCAGCAGCTTAGCGACAGGGATTGAAGAGACCCAGTACTTC. Using reference TRBV7-9 and TRBJ2-5 for the parts outside the CDR3, the full variable domain is DTGVSQNPRHKITKRGQNVTFRCDPISEHNRLYWYRQTLGQGPEFLTYFQNEAQLEKSRLLSDRFSAERPKGSFSTLEIQRTEQGDSAMYLCASSLATGIEETQYFGPGTRLLVL.

This rearrangement joins TRBV5-6 to TRBJ2-1, with 8 bases aligning to TRBD2. With V trimmed by 0 bases and J by 3 bases, 8 bases remained unmatched. The length of the CDR3 is 17 residues. Looked up from germline, CDR1 is SGHDT and CDR2 is YYEEEE. The CDR3 nucleotides read TGTGCCAGCAGCTTGGGTCCAGCGGGAGATCTCTACAATGAGCAGTTCTTC. Translating gives CASSLGPAGDLYNEQFF.

This clonotype appeared a few times. This rearrangement joins TRBV7-9 to TRBJ2-1; D is unclear. Germline loops: CDR1 SEHNR, CDR2 FQNEAQ (reference sequence). This CDR3 has 14 residues. V gave up 5 bases and J gave up 8 bases, with 16 bases separating them. CDR3 sequence: CASSPTDRNDEQFF. The DNA for the CDR3 is TGTGCCAGCAGCCCGACGGACCGTAACGATGAGCAGTTCTTC.

The rearrangement links TRBV20-1 to TRBJ2-5; D is perhaps TRBD1 or TRBD2 (7 bases each). V gave up 8 bases and J gave up 0 bases, with 16 bases separating them. CDR3 length equals 14 residues. Germline lookup yields CDR1 DFQATT and CDR2 SNEGSKA (reference sequence). CDR3 region: CSLGGGSYQETQYF. DNA of the CDR3: TGCAGTTTGGGAGGGGGCTCGTACCAAGAGACCCAGTACTTC.

The chain employs TRBV5-1 and TRBJ2-7; the D gene is possibly TRBD1 (6 bases). The CDR3 is 16 residues long. CDR1 and CDR2 from the germline V gene are SGHRS and YFSETQ. Trimming removed 4 bases from V and 7 bases from J, with 24 bases in between. CDR3 coding DNA: TGCGCCAGCAGCCTCACAGGGTCAAGGCCCTCTGGGGAGCAGTACTTC. Its protein is CASSLTGSRPSGEQYF.

This clonotype was detected a few times. This rearrangement joins TRBV6-6 to TRBJ1-5; tentatively, D is TRBD1 (6 bases). This CDR3 has 15 amino acids. Per the germline V gene, CDR1 is MNHNY and CDR2 is SVGAGI (reference sequence). The ends were cut back, 0 bases at V and 4 bases at J, with 10 bases in the middle. The CDR3 DNA is TGTGCCAGCAGTTACTCACAGGGAGGGAATCAGCCCCAGCATTTT. Encoded protein: CASSYSQGGNQPQHF.

This chain joins TRBV7-9 and TRBJ2-7, with a weak D call TRBD1 (5 bases). CDR1 and CDR2 (germline): SEHNR, FQNEAQ (reference sequence). The V and J ends lost 0 bases and 4 bases respectively, with 19 bases between them. The length of the CDR3 is 17 residues. In DNA form, the CDR3 reads TGTGCCAGCAGCTTAGCGTGGGATAGTCAGGGCCTGTACGAGCAGTACTTC. Protein sequence: CASSLAWDSQGLYEQYF.

This clonotype was seen more than once but under ten times. This may come from a read error, since a much larger clone is one base off. The rearrangement uses TRBV24-1 and TRBJ1-1, with unresolved D. Germline values: CDR1 KGHDR, CDR2 SFDVKD. The CDR3 is made up of 12 amino acids. This CDR3 reads CANGRINTEASF. CDR3 nucleotide sequence: TGTGCCAACGGACGGATTAACACTGAAGCTTCCTTT.

CDR3 DNA: TGCAGTGCGACAGCTAACTATGGCTACACCTTC. Amino acid sequence: CSATANYGYTF. The V call is TRBV20-1, the J call TRBJ1-2; D is possibly TRBD1 (5 bases). Germline-derived CDR1 and CDR2 are DFQATT and SNEGSKA (reference sequence). This CDR3 is 11 amino acids long. V was pared by 6 bases and J by 0 bases, with 5 bases between.

The chain uses TRBV18 and TRBJ1-5; D gene ambiguous. Germline CDR1 and CDR2: KGHSH and LQKENI. The CDR3 is 15 amino acids. Trimming removed 4 bases from V and 1 base from J, with 11 bases in between. The CDR3 region has the DNA TGTGCCAGCTCACGTTCAGCAGGAAGCAATCAGCCCCAGCATTTT. Translated, it gives CASSRSAGSNQPQHF.

The chain is built from TRBV10-3 and TRBJ1-4; no reliable D call. Trimming shortened V by 6 bases and J by 0 bases, and 8 bases separated the two germline ends. Germline V lookup: CDR1 ENHRY, CDR2 SYGVKD. The CDR3 consists of 14 residues. Here the CDR3 reads CAIRGIATNEKLFF. In nucleotides, the CDR3 is TGTGCCATCAGGGGAATTGCAACTAATGAAAAACTGTTTTTT.

This clonotype has ten or more counts. V is TRBV12-3 or TRBV12-4 and J is TRBJ2-3, with D maybe TRBD1 (5 bases). The germline V and J ends were trimmed by 6 bases and 0 bases, with 16 bases remaining between them. CDR3 length equals 16 residues. In DNA form, the CDR3 reads TGTGCCAGCAGCCACGCCGGGCAGGGAAGCACAGATACGCAGTATTTT. Encoded protein: CASSHAGQGSTDTQYF.